This T cell receptor beta chain originates from a study of blood T cell repertoires in COVID-19. Turning to the study itself: The origin of the acute and convalescent COVID-19 samples was the United States, Italy and Spain. T cells, B-cell-depleted T cells, or PBMCs provided the cDNA or gDNA that served as material.

The CDR3 length is 19 residues. CDR1 is LGHNA and CDR2 is YSLEER in the germline V gene. V lost 4 bases to trimming and J lost 2 bases; unmatched junction nucleotides: 16. In the original analysis: The assay estimated nucleated cells by amplifying reference gene primers. TCRdb keeps only in-frame clones here, not all; method: immunoSEQ multiplex PCR. V and J calls plus clone size are reproduced from that table; the DNA served to infer D and trimming. The sample consists of over 110,000 clones, about 91% of them appearing once. This sequence was found in a human donor in a cohort sampled during active COVID-19. V gene TRBV4-3 combines with J gene TRBJ2-7, with 11 bases aligning to TRBD1. Sequences were obtained from peripheral blood. The CDR3 DNA reads as TGCGCCAGCAGCCTAAAAAGGGGAACCGGGACAGGGGGTACCTACGAGCAGTACTTC. Its protein is CASSLKRGTGTGGTYEQYF.